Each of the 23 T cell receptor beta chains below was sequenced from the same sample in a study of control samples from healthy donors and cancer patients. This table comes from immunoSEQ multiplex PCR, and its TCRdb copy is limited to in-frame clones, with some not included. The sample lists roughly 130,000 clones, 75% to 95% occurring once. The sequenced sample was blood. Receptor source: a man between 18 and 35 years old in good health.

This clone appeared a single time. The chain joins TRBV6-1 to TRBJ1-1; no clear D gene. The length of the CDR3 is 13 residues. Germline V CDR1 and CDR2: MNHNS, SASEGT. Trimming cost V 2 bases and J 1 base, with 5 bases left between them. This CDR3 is CASSEYRNTEAFF. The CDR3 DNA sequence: TGTGCCAGCAGTGAATACAGGAACACTGAAGCTTTCTTT.

CDR3 in DNA: TGTGCCAGCAGTGAATGGGGGGACAGTACTCTACCTGAGCAGTTCTTC. It is translated as CASSEWGDSTLPEQFF. This chain connects TRBV6-1 to TRBJ2-1; the D gene is possibly TRBD1 (7 bases). CDR3 length: 16 amino acids. Trimming took 2 bases from V and 9 from J, leaving 20 bases between them. Germline V gene sequence: CDR1 MNHNS, CDR2 SASEGT.

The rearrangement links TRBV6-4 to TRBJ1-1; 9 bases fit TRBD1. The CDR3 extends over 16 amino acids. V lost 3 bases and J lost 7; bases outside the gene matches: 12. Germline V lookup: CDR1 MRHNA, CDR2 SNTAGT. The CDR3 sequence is CASSETPGQGMFEAFF. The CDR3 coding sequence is TGTGCCAGCAGTGAAACGCCTGGACAGGGGATGTTTGAAGCTTTCTTT.

CDR3 sequence (DNA): TGCAGCGTTGAAGCTCGACTAGCGGCATCCTACAATGAGCAGTTCTTC. Residues: CSVEARLAASYNEQFF. V usage is TRBV29-1 and J usage is TRBJ2-1; TRBD2 agrees at 9 bases. Germline assignment: CDR1 SQVTM and CDR2 ANQGSEA. The CDR3 loop spans 16 amino acids. V lost 1 base to trimming and J lost 1 base; unmatched junction nucleotides: 5.

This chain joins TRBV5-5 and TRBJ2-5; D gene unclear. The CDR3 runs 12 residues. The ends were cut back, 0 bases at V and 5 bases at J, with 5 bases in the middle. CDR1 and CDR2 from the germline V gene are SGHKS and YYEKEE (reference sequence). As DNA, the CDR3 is TGTGCCAGCAGCTTGGCCGTGGAGACCCAGTACTTC. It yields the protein CASSLAVETQYF.

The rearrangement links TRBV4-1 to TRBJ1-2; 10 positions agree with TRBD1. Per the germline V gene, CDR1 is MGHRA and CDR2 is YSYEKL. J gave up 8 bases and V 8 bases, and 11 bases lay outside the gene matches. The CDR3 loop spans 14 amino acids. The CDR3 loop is CASRGTGDFRGYTF. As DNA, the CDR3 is TGCGCCAGCCGAGGGACAGGGGATTTTCGGGGCTACACCTTC.

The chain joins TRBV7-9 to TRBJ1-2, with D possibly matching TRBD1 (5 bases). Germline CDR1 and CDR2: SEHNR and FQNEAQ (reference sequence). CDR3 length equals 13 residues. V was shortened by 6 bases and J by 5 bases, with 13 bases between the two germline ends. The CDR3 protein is CASRTQEGYGYTF. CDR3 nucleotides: TGTGCCAGCAGGACCCAGGAGGGGTATGGCTACACCTTC.

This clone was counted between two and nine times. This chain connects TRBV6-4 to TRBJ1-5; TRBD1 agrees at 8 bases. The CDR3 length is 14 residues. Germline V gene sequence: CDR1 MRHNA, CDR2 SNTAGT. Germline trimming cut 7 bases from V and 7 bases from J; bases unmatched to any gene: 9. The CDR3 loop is CASMADRASQPQHF. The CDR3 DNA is TGTGCCAGCATGGCGGACAGGGCTAGCCAGCCCCAGCATTTT.

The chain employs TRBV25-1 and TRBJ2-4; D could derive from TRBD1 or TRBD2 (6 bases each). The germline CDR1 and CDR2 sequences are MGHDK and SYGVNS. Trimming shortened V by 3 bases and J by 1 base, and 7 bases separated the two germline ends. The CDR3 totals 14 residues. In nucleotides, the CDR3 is TGTGCCAGCAGTGAGGGGGGCGCCAAAAACATTCAGTACTTC. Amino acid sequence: CASSEGGAKNIQYF.

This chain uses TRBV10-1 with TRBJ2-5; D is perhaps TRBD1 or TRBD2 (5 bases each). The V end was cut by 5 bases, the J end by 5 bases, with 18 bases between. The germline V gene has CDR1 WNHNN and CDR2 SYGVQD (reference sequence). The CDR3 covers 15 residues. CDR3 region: CASSIGTGIGETQYF. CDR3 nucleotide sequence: TGCGCCAGCAGTATAGGGACCGGGATAGGGGAGACCCAGTACTTC.

CDR3 DNA sequence: TGTGCCAGCAGTTTCGGGACAGCTTCTAATTCACCCCTCCACTTT. Encoded protein: CASSFGTASNSPLHF. J is TRBJ1-6 and V is TRBV27; 7 positions agree with TRBD1. This CDR3 is 15 amino acids long. Germline CDR1 reads MNHEY; CDR2 reads SMNVEV (reference sequence). V shed 3 bases and J 6 bases; nucleotides not matched to a gene: 5.

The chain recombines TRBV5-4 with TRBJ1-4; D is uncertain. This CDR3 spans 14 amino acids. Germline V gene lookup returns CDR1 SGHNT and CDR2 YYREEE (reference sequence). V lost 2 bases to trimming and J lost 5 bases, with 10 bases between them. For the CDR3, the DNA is TGTGCCAGCAGCTTAAGAGGGTCGAATGAAAAACTGTTTTTT. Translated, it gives CASSLRGSNEKLFF.

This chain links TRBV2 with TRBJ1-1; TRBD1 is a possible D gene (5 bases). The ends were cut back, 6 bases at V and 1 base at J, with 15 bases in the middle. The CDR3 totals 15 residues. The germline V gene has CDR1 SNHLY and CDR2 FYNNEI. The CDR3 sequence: CASRYGTVSNTEAFF. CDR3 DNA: TGTGCCAGCAGATATGGGACCGTCTCGAACACTGAAGCTTTCTTT. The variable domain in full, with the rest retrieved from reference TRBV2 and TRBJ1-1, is EPEVTQTPSHQVTQMGQEVILRCVPISNHLYFYWYRQILGQKVEFLVSFYNNEISEKSEIFDDQFSVERPDGSNFTLKIRSTKLEDSAMYFCASRYGTVSNTEAFFGQGTRLTVV.

The CDR3 sequence: CASSLEYLQGQETQYF. CDR3 DNA sequence: TGTGCCAGCAGCTTAGAATATCTCCAGGGACAAGAGACCCAGTACTTC. This chain joins TRBV7-6 and TRBJ2-5; possible D gene TRBD1, 5 bases. Germline-derived CDR1 and CDR2 are SGHVS and FNYEAQ. The CDR3 is made up of 16 amino acids. Between the trimmed V and J ends, which lost 1 base and 2 bases, there was a span of 14 bases.

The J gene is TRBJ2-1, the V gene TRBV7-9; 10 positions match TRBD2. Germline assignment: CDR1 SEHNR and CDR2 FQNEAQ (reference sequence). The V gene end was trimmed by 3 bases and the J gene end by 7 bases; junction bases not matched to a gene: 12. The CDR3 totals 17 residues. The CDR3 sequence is CASSLTYKSGGENEQFF. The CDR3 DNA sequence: TGTGCCAGCAGCTTGACTTACAAGAGCGGGGGGGAAAATGAGCAGTTCTTC.

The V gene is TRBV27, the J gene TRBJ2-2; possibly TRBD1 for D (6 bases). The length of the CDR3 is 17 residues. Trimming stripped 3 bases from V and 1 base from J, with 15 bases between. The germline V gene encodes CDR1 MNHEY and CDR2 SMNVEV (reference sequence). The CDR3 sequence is CASSFRWGQENTGELFF. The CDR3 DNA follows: TGTGCCAGCAGTTTTAGGTGGGGGCAGGAGAACACCGGGGAGCTGTTTTTT.

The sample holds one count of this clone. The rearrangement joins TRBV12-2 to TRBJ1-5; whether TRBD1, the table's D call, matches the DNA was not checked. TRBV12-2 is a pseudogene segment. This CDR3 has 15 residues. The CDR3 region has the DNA TGTGCAAGTCGCTTCAACAGGGATAGCAATCAGCCCCAGCATTTT. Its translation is CASRFNRDSNQPQHF.

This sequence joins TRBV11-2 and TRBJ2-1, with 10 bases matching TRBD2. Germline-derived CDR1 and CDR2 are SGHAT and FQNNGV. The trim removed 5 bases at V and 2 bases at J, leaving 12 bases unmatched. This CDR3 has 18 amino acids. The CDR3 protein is CASSHTRISGGPYNEQFF. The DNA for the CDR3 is TGTGCCAGCAGCCACACTCGGATTAGCGGGGGGCCCTACAATGAGCAGTTCTTC.

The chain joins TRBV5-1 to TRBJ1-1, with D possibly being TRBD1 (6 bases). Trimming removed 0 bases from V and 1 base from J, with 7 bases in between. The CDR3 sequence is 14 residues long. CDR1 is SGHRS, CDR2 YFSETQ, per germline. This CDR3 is CASSLATGNTEAFF. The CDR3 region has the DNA TGCGCCAGCAGCTTGGCGACAGGGAACACTGAAGCTTTCTTT.

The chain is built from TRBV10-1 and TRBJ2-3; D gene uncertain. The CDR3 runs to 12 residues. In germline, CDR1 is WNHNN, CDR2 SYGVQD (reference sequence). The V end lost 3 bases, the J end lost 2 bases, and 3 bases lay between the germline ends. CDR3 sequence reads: CASSEDTDTQYF. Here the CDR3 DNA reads TGCGCCAGCAGTGAAGACACAGATACGCAGTATTTT.

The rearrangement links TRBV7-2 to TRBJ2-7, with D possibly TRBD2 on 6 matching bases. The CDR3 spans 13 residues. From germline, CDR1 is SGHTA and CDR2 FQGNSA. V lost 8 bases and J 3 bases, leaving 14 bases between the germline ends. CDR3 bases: TGTGCCAGCGGACGGGACTTTTACTACGAGCAGTACTTC. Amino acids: CASGRDFYYEQYF.

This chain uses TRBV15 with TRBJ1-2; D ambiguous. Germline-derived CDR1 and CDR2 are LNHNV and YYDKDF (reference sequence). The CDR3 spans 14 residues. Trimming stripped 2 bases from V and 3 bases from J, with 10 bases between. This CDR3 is CATSRTSWDYGYTF. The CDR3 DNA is TGTGCCACCAGCAGAACGTCATGGGACTATGGCTACACCTTC.

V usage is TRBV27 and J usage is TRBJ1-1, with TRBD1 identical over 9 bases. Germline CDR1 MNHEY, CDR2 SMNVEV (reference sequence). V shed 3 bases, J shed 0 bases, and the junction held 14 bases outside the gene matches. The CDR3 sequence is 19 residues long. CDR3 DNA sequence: TGTGCCAGCAGTTTCCTGGGGACAGGGCACTCTAGCATGAACACTGAAGCTTTCTTT. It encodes CASSFLGTGHSSMNTEAFF.